This record concerns one TCR beta chain sequence. Its recognized antigen is unknown. No clone much larger than this one lies a single base away; base qualities are absent. This sample was taken from a study of radiotherapy plus CTLA-4 blockade in lung cancer (dated by TCRdb to about 2018). With respect to the entire study: Among enrolled patients, 15% to 20% had an objective response and 31% reached disease control.

Focal radiation therapy combined with CTLA-4 blockade (ipilimumab) was tested in patients with chemo-refractory metastatic non-small-cell lung cancer. The CDR3 measures 13 amino acids from cysteine to phenylalanine. Of all the DNA, just the CDR3 is kept, 39 bases in frame from base 1. CDR1 and CDR2, looked up from the germline V gene, are SGHTA and FQGNSA. The trim is 2 bases for V and 4 bases for J, with a gap of 7 bases between the germline ends. Libraries were prepared through the immunoSEQ multiplex PCR assay. In TCRdb, the immuneACCESS table is reduced to in-frame sequences with V and J assigned. These tables do not hold every clone; where another copy was compared, an unresolved V gene accounts for under half, and the others remain unexplained. This sample gives about 12,000 clones in total; 80% to 90% of them show up just once. In total, the top ten clones hold around 28% of the sample. On the study overall, not on this receptor specifically: TCR clones derived from tumors expanded in peripheral blood after treatment with radiotherapy and ipilimumab. Increased serum interferon-beta after radiation, together with early dynamic changes in blood T cell clones, were reported to be the strongest predictors of response.

The origin of this receptor is a human donor with non-small cell lung cancer that progressed on radiotherapy plus ipilimumab. Sequencing used peripheral blood, obtained from a patient treated with radiotherapy plus ipilimumab. The chain joins TRBV7-2 to TRBJ2-3; no D gene is confidently identified. The bases read TGTGCCAGCAGCTTATACCGGGCAGATACGCAGTATTTT. This yields the protein CASSLYRADTQYF.